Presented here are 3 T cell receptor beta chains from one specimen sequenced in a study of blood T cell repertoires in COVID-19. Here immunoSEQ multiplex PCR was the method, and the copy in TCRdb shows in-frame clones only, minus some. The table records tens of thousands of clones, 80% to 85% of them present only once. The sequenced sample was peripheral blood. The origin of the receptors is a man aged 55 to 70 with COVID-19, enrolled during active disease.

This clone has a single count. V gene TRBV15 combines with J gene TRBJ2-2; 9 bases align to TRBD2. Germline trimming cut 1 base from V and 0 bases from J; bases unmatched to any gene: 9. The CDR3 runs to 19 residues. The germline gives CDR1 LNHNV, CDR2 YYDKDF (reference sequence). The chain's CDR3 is CATSRGVLAGKANTGELFF. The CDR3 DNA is TGTGCCACCAGCAGAGGGGTTCTAGCGGGGAAGGCGAACACCGGGGAGCTGTTTTTT.

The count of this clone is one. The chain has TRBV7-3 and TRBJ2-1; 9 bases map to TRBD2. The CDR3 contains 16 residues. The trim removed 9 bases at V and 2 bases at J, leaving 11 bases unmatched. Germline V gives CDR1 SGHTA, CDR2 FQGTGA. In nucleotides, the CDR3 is TGTGCCAGGAATAAACTAGCGGGTGACCCCTACAATGAGCAGTTCTTC. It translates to CARNKLAGDPYNEQFF.

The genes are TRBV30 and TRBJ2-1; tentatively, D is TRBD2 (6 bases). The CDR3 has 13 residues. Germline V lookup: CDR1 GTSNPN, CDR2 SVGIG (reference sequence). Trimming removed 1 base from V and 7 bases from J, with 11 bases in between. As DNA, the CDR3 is TGTGCCTGGAGTGGCGGGGTCTCAAATGAGCAGTTCTTC. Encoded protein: CAWSGGVSNEQFF.